This TCR beta chain was retrieved from a study of blood T cell repertoires in COVID-19. Study summary: The United States, Italy and Spain provided the acute and convalescent COVID-19 samples. Sources were T cells, B-cell-depleted T cells, or PBMCs; the material itself was cDNA or gDNA.

Per the study methods: Estimation of nucleated cell counts was performed using reference gene primer amplification. The table came from immunoSEQ multiplex PCR; TCRdb's copy has only in-frame clones and leaves some out. From that table come the V and J calls and clone size; the DNA was used to work out D and trimming. The sample lists some 42,000 clones, more than 75% seen once, with approximately 13% in the top ten. Between the trimmed V and J ends, which lost 3 bases and 1 base, there was a span of 10 bases. This CDR3 region has 14 residues. Germline V gene sequence: CDR1 SEHNR, CDR2 FQNEAQ (reference sequence).

The sequence derives from a woman aged 70-85 years in a cohort sampled during active COVID-19. Sample: peripheral blood. This chain connects TRBV7-9 to TRBJ2-7; the D gene is possibly TRBD2 (6 bases). In DNA, the CDR3 is TGTGCCAGCAGCTTGGGGGGTCTTTCCTACGAGCAGTACTTC. Encoded protein: CASSLGGLSYEQYF.